This record looks at one T cell receptor (beta chain) sequence and its context. These data originate in a study of blood T cell repertoires in COVID-19. In the original processing: The authors estimated nucleated cell counts from reference gene primer amplification. Method: immunoSEQ multiplex PCR; TCRdb's copy keeps in-frame clones and lacks some. For V, J and clone size, that table is used; D and trimming come from the DNA. Of roughly 160,000 clones detected, about 80% appear once; the ten largest clones hold approximately 9.9%. The CDR3 consists of 13 residues. The germline V gene has CDR1 MNHEY and CDR2 SVGAGI. Trimming cost V 4 bases and J 8 bases, with 11 bases left between them. The age range of participants was about 18 to 95 years, with residence in 20 to 25 US areas. Clinical history as reported by participants underpinned cohort assignment. Before being deemed recovered, Cohort 3 donors had two negative PCRs, clearance, or symptom resolution.

The chain links TRBV6-5 to TRBJ1-4; D may be TRBD1 (6 bases). The TCR originated in a man aged 45 to 65 who had recovered from COVID-19. The specimen was PBMCs or T cells enriched from blood (not recorded which). CDR3 coding DNA: TGTGCCAGCAGTTTTGGGGGCGACGAAAAACTGTTTTTT. This codes for CASSFGGDEKLFF.